This T cell receptor (beta chain) was observed in a study of post-analysis software for immune sequencing data. Turning to the study itself: Multiple sclerosis in the patients followed relapsing-remitting, secondary progressive and progressive-relapsing courses. Study conclusions and caveats: Normalized Chao1 diversity was significantly reduced in patients versus controls. F-measure co-clustering was strong for batch-matched samples.

TCR beta cDNA libraries had unique molecular identifiers. A few hundred thousand cDNA molecules came from 1 to 10 million T cells. Each CDR3 protein gets one entry after TCRdb re-called the PCR reads with MiXCR. The sample has hundreds of thousands of distinct CDR3 sequences, roughly 45% seen once. This clonotype has at least ten counts. What it binds is not known. This TCR derives from a girl aged 5 to 17 with multiple sclerosis. Input material: blood.

The CDR3 region is CASSRDRASYEQYF. CDR3 in DNA: TGTGCCAGCAGCCGGGACAGGGCCTCCTACGAGCAGTACTTC. V usage is TRBV7-2 and J usage is TRBJ2-7; 9 nucleotides agree with TRBD1. The CDR3 has 14 amino acids. The germline gives CDR1 SGHTA, CDR2 FQGNSA. Unmatched junction bases numbered 2, after V lost 5 bases and J lost 0 bases.